The 6 T cell receptor beta chains presented below share a single source sample, sequenced in a study of Graves' ophthalmopathy and Graves' hyperthyroidism. For repertoire sequencing, the TCR beta CDR3 regions were amplified from RNA transcripts. Second-round multiplex PCR came after a first-round RT-PCR that employed HTBI primers. TCRdb itself ran the multiplex PCR reads through MiXCR, one entry per CDR3 protein. This sample has roughly 50,000 distinct CDR3 sequences, with approximately 50% found just once. Sequenced material: peripheral blood. Receptors were obtained from an adult woman with Graves' ophthalmopathy.

Details on this clonotype: The junction departs from the called germline gene at one end, perhaps through a read error. The J gene is TRBJ2-3, the V gene TRBV24-1; 13 bases are a match to TRBD2. The CDR3 length is 18 residues. In germline, CDR1 is KGHDR, CDR2 SFDVKD. CDR3 protein: CATRALGTSGTGTDTQYF. CDR3 DNA: TGCGCCACCAGAGCTCTTGGGACTAGCGGGACCGGCACAGATACGCAGTATTTT.

This clonotype occurred a few times. The gene calls are TRBV7-9 and TRBJ2-1, with a possible D match to TRBD2 (5 bases). Germline-derived CDR1 and CDR2 are SEHNR and FQNEAQ (reference sequence). The CDR3 loop spans 14 amino acids. The ends were cut back, 2 bases at V and 5 bases at J, with 10 bases in the middle. The DNA for the CDR3 is TGTGCCAGCAGCTTAACCGGACTCAACAATGAGCAGTTCTTC. It specifies CASSLTGLNNEQFF. Full variable domain (missing parts from reference TRBV7-9 and TRBJ2-1): DTGVSQNPRHKITKRGQNVTFRCDPISEHNRLYWYRQTLGQGPEFLTYFQNEAQLEKSRLLSDRFSAERPKGSFSTLEIQRTEQGDSAMYLCASSLTGLNNEQFFGPGTRLTVL.

This clonotype was detected ten times or more. The chain recombines TRBV20-1 with TRBJ2-3; D is unresolved. The CDR3 extends over 14 amino acids. The germline V and J ends were trimmed by 0 bases and 5 bases, with 12 bases remaining between them. Germline CDR1 and CDR2: DFQATT and SNEGSKA (reference sequence). The chain's CDR3 is CSARDQTGGDTQYF. The CDR3 coding sequence is TGCAGTGCTAGAGATCAAACTGGTGGAGATACGCAGTATTTT.

About this clonotype itself: An end of the junction does not agree with germline; a read error may underlie this. The chain links TRBV19 to TRBJ2-3, with 10 bases lining up with TRBD2. From germline, CDR1 is LNHDA and CDR2 SQIVND (reference sequence). The CDR3 is 14 residues long. CDR3 in amino acids: CASTVGTSADTRYF. Written as DNA, the CDR3 is TGTGCCAGTACAGTCGGGACTAGCGCAGATACGCGGTATTTT.

This clonotype was detected ten times or more. This chain joins TRBV18 and TRBJ2-1, with D possibly TRBD1 on 6 matching bases. The CDR3 contains 15 residues. The germline gives CDR1 KGHSH, CDR2 LQKENI. Trimming removed 3 bases at V and 8 bases at J, with 17 bases between. This CDR3 is CASSPGGDRYDEQFF. The CDR3 coding sequence is TGTGCCAGCTCACCTGGGGGAGACAGGTACGATGAGCAGTTCTTC.

Details on this clonotype: One end of the junction varies from germline; a read error may be responsible. The rearrangement uses TRBV12-3 or TRBV12-4 and TRBJ1-1, with a possible D match to TRBD1 (5 bases). The CDR3 is 11 residues long. The CDR3 is CASSFAGLAPF. The DNA for the CDR3 is TGTGCCAGCAGTTTCGCGGGACTTGCTCCCTTT.